This T cell receptor beta chain was recorded in a study of shared clonotypes between healthy human individuals. Overall study results and limits: Several donors held around 5% of naive CD4 clonotypes in common.

Germline CDR1 reads MNHEY; CDR2 reads SMNVEV (reference sequence). Trimming pared 2 bases from V and 4 bases from J, leaving 9 bases between. CDR3 length equals 14 residues. Only in-frame clones appear in the TCRdb table, and some are missing; sequencing was by immunoSEQ multiplex PCR. Of 850,000 to 1,200,000 clones detected, 65% to 75% appear once; the ten largest clones hold over 1.3%. As for this clone: The antigen is undetermined.

The J gene is TRBJ1-3, the V gene TRBV27; a weak D match, TRBD1 (6 bases). Material: memory CD4+ T cells sorted from blood. Sample subset: CD45RA-negative fraction. The TCR originated in a man between 18 and 29 years old in good health. The CDR3 protein is CASSLGGPGNTIYF. The CDR3 DNA sequence: TGTGCCAGCAGTTTAGGGGGGCCGGGAAACACCATATATTTT.